Listed here are 2 T cell receptor beta chains from one sample, sequenced in a study of blood T cell repertoires in COVID-19. TCRdb's copy holds only in-frame clones and misses some; the assay was immunoSEQ multiplex PCR. The sample lists around 57,000 clones; around 87% were seen once. Sequencing was done on a sample of peripheral blood. The receptors derive from an elderly woman with COVID-19, enrolled during active disease.

This sequence joins TRBV12-5 and TRBJ2-2, with D possibly matching TRBD1 (5 bases). The CDR3 spans 15 residues. Trimming pared 3 bases from V and 5 bases from J, leaving 13 bases between. Germline values: CDR1 LGHNT, CDR2 FRNRAP. The CDR3, as DNA: TGTGCTAGTGGTTTCGGACACCAAGGAACCGGGGAGCTGTTTTTT. Translating gives CASGFGHQGTGELFF.

This rearrangement joins TRBV28 to TRBJ2-7; the D gene is possibly TRBD1 (6 bases). The CDR3 is 12 amino acids. V was cut by 8 bases and J by 7 bases, with 15 bases left in between. Germline CDR1 is MDHEN and CDR2 is SYDVKM. CDR3 DNA sequence: TGTGCCAGCGGAAGGGGGTCTAGGGAGCAGTACTTC. It codes for CASGRGSREQYF. The whole variable domain, filled in from reference TRBV28 and TRBJ2-7, reads DVKVTQSSRYLVKRTGEKVFLECVQDMDHENMFWYRQDPGLGLRLIYFSYDVKMKEKGDIPEGYSVSREKKERFSLILESASTNQTSMYLCASGRGSREQYFGPGTRLTVT.